These 19 T cell receptor beta chains came from one sample sequenced in a study of blood T cell repertoires in COVID-19. The table came from immunoSEQ multiplex PCR; TCRdb's copy has only in-frame clones and leaves some out. The table lists around 250,000 clones, approximately 85% of them singletons. Sequencing was done on a sample of PBMCs or T cells enriched from blood (not recorded which). These receptors came from a woman aged 45-65 years who had recovered from COVID-19.

J is TRBJ2-7 and V is TRBV27; D remains unclear. Trimming cost V 6 bases and J 3 bases, with 18 bases left between them. Germline CDR1 MNHEY, CDR2 SMNVEV (reference sequence). CDR3 length equals 15 residues. The CDR3 protein is CASSLSSTSFYEQYF. CDR3 DNA sequence: TGTGCCAGCAGCCTATCGTCTACCTCCTTCTACGAGCAGTACTTC.

The chain couples TRBV2 to TRBJ2-1; weak D call: TRBD1 (6 bases). There are 15 residues in the CDR3. Between the trimmed V and J ends, which lost 2 bases and 5 bases, there was a span of 13 bases. Germline CDR1 SNHLY, CDR2 FYNNEI. CDR3 DNA: TGTGCCAGCAGTGAAATGTGGGGGCGGAACAATGAGCAGTTCTTC. It yields the protein CASSEMWGRNNEQFF. Supplemented by reference TRBV2 and TRBJ2-1, the full variable domain reads EPEVTQTPSHQVTQMGQEVILRCVPISNHLYFYWYRQILGQKVEFLVSFYNNEISEKSEIFDDQFSVERPDGSNFTLKIRSTKLEDSAMYFCASSEMWGRNNEQFFGPGTRLTVL.

The genes are TRBV6-5 and TRBJ2-5, with TRBD1 identical over 7 bases. V shed 6 bases, J shed 0 bases, and the junction held 7 bases outside the gene matches. CDR1 and CDR2 from the germline V gene are MNHEY and SVGAGI. The CDR3 has 15 residues. The CDR3 region is CASRPDRDDQETQYF. For the CDR3, the DNA is TGTGCCAGCAGACCCGACAGGGACGACCAAGAGACCCAGTACTTC.

Here the CDR3 reads CASSLTTGRETQYF. CDR3 sequence (DNA): TGTGCCAGCAGCCTAACGACAGGGAGGGAGACCCAGTACTTC. The chain recombines TRBV14 with TRBJ2-5; TRBD1 is a possible D gene (7 bases). There are 14 residues in the CDR3. Germline-derived CDR1 and CDR2 are SGHDN and FVKESK. Trimming pared 4 bases from V and 5 bases from J, leaving 14 bases between.

The V gene is TRBV5-6, the J gene TRBJ2-3; tentative D call: TRBD1 (6 bases). V gave up 2 bases and J gave up 1 base, with 14 bases separating them. In germline, CDR1 is SGHDT, CDR2 YYEEEE. The CDR3 spans 16 residues. CDR3 loop: CASSFQGLPGTDTQYF. For the CDR3, the DNA is TGTGCCAGCAGCTTCCAGGGGCTGCCCGGCACAGATACGCAGTATTTT.

This chain uses TRBV19 with TRBJ2-1; 8 bases align to TRBD2. Looked up from germline, CDR1 is LNHDA and CDR2 is SQIVND (reference sequence). V dropped 1 base and J dropped 4; count of bases not matched to a gene: 6. The CDR3 covers 16 residues. The CDR3 sequence: CASSIGGTRGYNEQFF. DNA of the CDR3: TGTGCCAGTAGTATAGGGGGGACTAGAGGATACAATGAGCAGTTCTTC.

The J gene is TRBJ2-5, the V gene TRBV10-3, with 9 positions matching TRBD1. The CDR3 has 15 residues. Per the germline V gene, CDR1 is ENHRY and CDR2 is SYGVKD. The J segment lost 5 bases and the V segment lost 6 bases, leaving 10 bases of the junction unmatched. The CDR3 nucleotides are TGTGCCATCAGAGAACCGGGACAGGGTAGGGAGACCCAGTACTTC. This translates into CAIREPGQGRETQYF.

In the case of this clone: The sample has other DNA sequences that encode this CDR3 too. V is TRBV18 and J is TRBJ1-2; 10 positions match TRBD1. J gave up 8 bases and V 2 bases, and 2 bases lay outside the gene matches. Germline CDR1 reads KGHSH; CDR2 reads LQKENI. There are 13 residues in the CDR3. CDR3 loop: CASSPETGGGYTF. DNA for the CDR3: TGTGCCAGCTCACCAGAGACAGGGGGCGGCTACACCTTC.

This clone is a singleton in its sample. This chain connects TRBV5-4 to TRBJ2-7; 11 bases line up with TRBD1. Germline V gives CDR1 SGHNT, CDR2 YYREEE (reference sequence). Germline trimming cut 4 bases from V and 3 bases from J; bases unmatched to any gene: 0. The CDR3 is 13 residues long. CDR3: CASSGTGGYEQYF. CDR3 DNA: TGTGCCAGCAGCGGGACAGGGGGCTACGAGCAGTACTTC.

In this sample, this clone turned up once. CDR3 DNA: TGTGCCTGGAGTGGGACTCGCGGGCGTCTGACCTATAATTCACCCCTCCACTTT. Translating gives CAWSGTRGRLTYNSPLHF. The chain links TRBV30 to TRBJ1-6, with no clear D. Trimming left V 1 base short and J 2 bases short, with 18 bases between. The CDR3 loop spans 18 amino acids. The germline V gene encodes CDR1 GTSNPN and CDR2 SVGIG (reference sequence).

The chain uses TRBV19 and TRBJ2-7, with 10 bases fitting TRBD2. The CDR3 spans 16 residues. CDR1 LNHDA and CDR2 SQIVND come from the germline V gene (reference sequence). V trimming: 3 bases; J trimming: 2 bases; junction bases outside the gene matches: 7. CDR3 region: CASSIIASGRPYEQYF. DNA for the CDR3: TGTGCCAGTAGTATTATCGCTAGCGGGAGACCCTACGAGCAGTACTTC. Full variable domain (rest looked up from reference TRBV19 and TRBJ2-7): DGGITQSPKYLFRKEGQNVTLSCEQNLNHDAMYWYRQDPGQGLRLIYYSQIVNDFQKGDIAEGYSVSREKKESFPLTVTSAQKNPTAFYLCASSIIASGRPYEQYFGPGTRLTVT.

In this sample, this clone turned up once. The rearrangement uses TRBV6-5 and TRBJ2-1; the match to TRBD2 covers 11 bases. CDR1 MNHEY and CDR2 SVGAGI come from the germline V gene. The V segment lost 4 bases and the J segment 2 bases; nucleotides outside the gene matches: 4. The CDR3 runs to 16 residues. CDR3 bases: TGTGCCAGCAGTTCGGTAGCGGGAGGGGCCTACAATGAGCAGTTCTTC. The encoded protein is CASSSVAGGAYNEQFF.

The chain recombines TRBV6-5 with TRBJ2-7; perhaps TRBD1 as D (6 bases). Germline V gives CDR1 MNHEY, CDR2 SVGAGI. V lost 6 bases, J lost 6 bases, and 21 bases lay in between. The CDR3 is 15 residues long. The CDR3 is CASSPTGGYPIEQYF. CDR3 sequence (DNA): TGTGCCAGCAGCCCGACAGGCGGATATCCCATCGAGCAGTACTTC.

In regard to this clone: Other DNA sequences from this sample encode an identical CDR3 as well. The chain carries TRBV5-1 and TRBJ2-7, with 7 positions matching TRBD1. J was trimmed by 2 bases and V by 0 bases; bases with no gene match: 2. The CDR3 runs to 14 residues. The germline gives CDR1 SGHRS, CDR2 YFSETQ. The CDR3 DNA sequence: TGCGCCAGCAGCTTGGGGGACAGAGCCTACGAGCAGTACTTC. Amino acids: CASSLGDRAYEQYF.

CDR3 amino acids: CASSLTGVITDTQYF. The CDR3 coding sequence is TGTGCCAGCAGCCTAACAGGGGTCATCACAGATACGCAGTATTTT. The chain employs TRBV27 and TRBJ2-3, with 7 bases lining up with TRBD1. This CDR3 is 15 amino acids long. Germline loops: CDR1 MNHEY, CDR2 SMNVEV (reference sequence). With 6 bases clipped from V and 2 bases from J, the junction kept 8 bases outside the gene matches.

The CDR3 is CASSQIRPQGNSPLHF. CDR3 nucleotide sequence: TGTGCCAGCAGCCAGATCCGGCCGCAGGGTAATTCACCCCTCCACTTT. The chain couples TRBV14 to TRBJ1-6; TRBD1 might be the D (5 bases). Germline CDR1 SGHDN, CDR2 FVKESK. V was clipped by 3 bases and J by 6 bases, with 15 bases between them. The CDR3 extends over 16 amino acids.

This chain connects TRBV18 to TRBJ2-2; TRBD1 matches 9 bases. V lost 1 base to trimming and J lost 5 bases; unmatched junction nucleotides: 14. Germline V lookup: CDR1 KGHSH, CDR2 LQKENI. The CDR3 covers 19 residues. The CDR3 nucleotides read TGTGCCAGCTCACCACGCTCCGACAGGGGGGCCCTGGGGACCGGGGAGCTGTTTTTT. It yields the protein CASSPRSDRGALGTGELFF.

V is TRBV19 and J is TRBJ2-1, with 12 bases identical to TRBD2. Germline V lookup: CDR1 LNHDA, CDR2 SQIVND (reference sequence). This CDR3 is 15 amino acids long. Trimming at V came to 6 bases and at J to 3 bases, leaving 3 bases not matched to a gene. The CDR3 loop is CASSGLAGLYNEQFF. The CDR3 DNA reads TGTGCCAGTAGCGGACTAGCGGGACTCTACAATGAGCAGTTCTTC.

The rearrangement uses TRBV28 and TRBJ1-1, with D possibly TRBD1 on 6 matching bases. This CDR3 has 17 residues. Germline assignment: CDR1 MDHEN and CDR2 SYDVKM. V shed 2 bases and J shed 3 bases, with 19 bases lying between them. The CDR3 DNA follows: TGTGCCAGCAGTTTAGCGGGGGCGCCAGTACGAGACACTGAAGCTTTCTTT. Encoded protein: CASSLAGAPVRDTEAFF.